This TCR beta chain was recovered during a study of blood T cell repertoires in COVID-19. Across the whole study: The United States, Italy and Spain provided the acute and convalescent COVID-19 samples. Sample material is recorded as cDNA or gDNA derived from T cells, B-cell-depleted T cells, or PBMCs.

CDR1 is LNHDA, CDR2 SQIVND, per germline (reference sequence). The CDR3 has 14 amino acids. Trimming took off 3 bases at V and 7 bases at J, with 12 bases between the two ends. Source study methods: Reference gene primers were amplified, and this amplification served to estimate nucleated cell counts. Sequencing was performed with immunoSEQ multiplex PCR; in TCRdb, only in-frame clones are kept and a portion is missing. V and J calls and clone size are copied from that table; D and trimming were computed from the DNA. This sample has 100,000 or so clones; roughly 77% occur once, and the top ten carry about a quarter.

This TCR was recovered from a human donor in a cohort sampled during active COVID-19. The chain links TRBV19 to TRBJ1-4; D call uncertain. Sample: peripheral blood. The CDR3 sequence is CASSIAGLGEKLFF. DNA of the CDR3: TGTGCCAGTAGTATTGCGGGTTTGGGTGAAAAACTGTTTTTT.